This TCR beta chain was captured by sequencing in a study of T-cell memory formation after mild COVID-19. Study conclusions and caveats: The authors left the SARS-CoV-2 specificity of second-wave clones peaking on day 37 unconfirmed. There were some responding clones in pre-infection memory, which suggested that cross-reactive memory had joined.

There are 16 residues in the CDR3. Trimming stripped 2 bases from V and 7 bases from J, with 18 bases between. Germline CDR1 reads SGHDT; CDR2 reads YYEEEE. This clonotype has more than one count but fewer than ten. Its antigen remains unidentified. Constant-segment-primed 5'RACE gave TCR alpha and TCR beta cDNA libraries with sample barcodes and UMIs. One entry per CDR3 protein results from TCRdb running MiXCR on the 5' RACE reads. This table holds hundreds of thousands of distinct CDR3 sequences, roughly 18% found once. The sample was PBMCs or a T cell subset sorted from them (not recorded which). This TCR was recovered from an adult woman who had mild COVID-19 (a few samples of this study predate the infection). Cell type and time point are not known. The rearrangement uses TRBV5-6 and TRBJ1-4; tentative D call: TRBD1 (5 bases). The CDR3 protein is CASSFGGYEIGEKLFF. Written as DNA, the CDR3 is TGTGCCAGCAGCTTCGGGGGATACGAGATAGGTGAAAAACTGTTTTTT.